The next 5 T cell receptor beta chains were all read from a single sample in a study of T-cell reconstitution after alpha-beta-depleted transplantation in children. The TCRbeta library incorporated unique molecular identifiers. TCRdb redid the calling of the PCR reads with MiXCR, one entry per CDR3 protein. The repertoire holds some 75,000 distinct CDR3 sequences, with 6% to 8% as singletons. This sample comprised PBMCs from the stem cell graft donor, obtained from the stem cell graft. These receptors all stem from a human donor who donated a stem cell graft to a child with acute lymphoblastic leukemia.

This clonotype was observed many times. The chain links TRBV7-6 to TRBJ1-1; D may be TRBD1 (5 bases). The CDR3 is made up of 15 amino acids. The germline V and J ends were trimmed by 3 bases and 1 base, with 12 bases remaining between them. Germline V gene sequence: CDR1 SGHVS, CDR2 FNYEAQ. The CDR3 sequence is CASSFGTWANTEAFF. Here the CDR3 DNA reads TGTGCCAGCAGCTTCGGGACGTGGGCGAACACTGAAGCTTTCTTT.

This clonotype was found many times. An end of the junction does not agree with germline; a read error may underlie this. CDR3 loop: CSSSQDRAGGNDGYTF. The CDR3, as DNA: TGCTCCAGCAGCCAAGATCGGGCAGGGGGCAACGATGGCTACACCTTC. The J gene is TRBJ1-2, the V gene TRBV4-1; TRBD1 matches at 8 bases. Looked up from germline, CDR1 is MGHRA and CDR2 is YSYEKL. The CDR3 consists of 16 residues.

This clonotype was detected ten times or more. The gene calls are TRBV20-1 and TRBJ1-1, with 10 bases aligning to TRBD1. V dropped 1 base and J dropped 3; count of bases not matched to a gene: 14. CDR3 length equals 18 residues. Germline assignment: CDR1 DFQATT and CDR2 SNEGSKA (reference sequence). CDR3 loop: CSARVVIPGTGEHTEAFF. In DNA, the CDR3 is TGCAGTGCTAGAGTAGTTATCCCCGGGACAGGGGAGCACACTGAAGCTTTCTTT.

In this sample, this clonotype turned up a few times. This chain's CDR3 is CASSDSGRSYGYTF. As DNA, the CDR3 is TGTGCCAGCAGTGATTCAGGCAGAAGTTATGGCTACACCTTC. The chain is built from TRBV25-1 and TRBJ1-2; the D is unclear. Germline V gene sequence: CDR1 MGHDK, CDR2 SYGVNS. The V gene lost 3 bases and the J gene lost 5 bases, with 13 bases spanning the gap. The CDR3 spans 14 residues.

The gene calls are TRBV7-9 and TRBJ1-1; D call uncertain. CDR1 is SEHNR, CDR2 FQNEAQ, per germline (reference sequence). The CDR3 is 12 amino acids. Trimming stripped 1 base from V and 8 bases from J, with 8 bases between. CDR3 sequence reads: CASSLVGFEAFF. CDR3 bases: TGTGCCAGCAGCTTAGTAGGTTTCGAAGCTTTCTTT.